These 8 T cell receptor beta chains came from one sample sequenced in a study of T cell responses to AZD1222 COVID-19 vaccine. Generated by immunoSEQ multiplex PCR, the TCRdb table keeps only in-frame clones and is missing some. The sample shows about 85,000 clones, 85% of them seen only once. Sequencing was performed on peripheral blood, taken 28 days after the second AZD1222 dose. All receptors come from an adult who received the AZD1222 COVID-19 vaccine.

This clone was counted a single time. This chain links TRBV10-3 with TRBJ2-1; perhaps D is TRBD1 or TRBD2 (5 bases each). The CDR3 totals 14 residues. CDR1 and CDR2 (germline): ENHRY, SYGVKD. V shed 2 bases and J shed 7 bases, with 12 bases lying between them. The chain's CDR3 is CAISEGASRNEQFF. The CDR3 DNA follows: TGTGCCATCAGTGAGGGGGCTAGCAGGAATGAGCAGTTCTTC.

This chain links TRBV9 with TRBJ1-5, with a tentative D call TRBD1 (6 bases). Trimming removed 4 bases at V and 5 bases at J, with 13 bases between. Germline CDR1 reads SGDLS; CDR2 reads YYNGEE. This CDR3 comprises 14 residues. CDR3 in amino acids: CASSRTDSYQPQHF. In nucleotides, the CDR3 is TGTGCCAGCAGCAGGACAGATTCATATCAGCCCCAGCATTTT.

CDR3 sequence: CASSQARGNEKLFF. CDR3 DNA sequence: TGCGCCAGCAGCCAAGCGCGGGGCAACGAAAAACTGTTTTTT. The rearrangement joins TRBV4-1 to TRBJ1-4, with D possibly TRBD1 on 5 matching bases. Trimming stripped 1 base from V and 8 bases from J, with 11 bases between. The CDR3 has 14 amino acids. CDR1 is MGHRA and CDR2 is YSYEKL in the germline V gene.

J is TRBJ1-2 and V is TRBV25-1; D might be TRBD1 (5 bases). CDR3 length equals 14 residues. V lost 1 base, J lost 9 bases, and 15 bases lay in between. The germline V gene encodes CDR1 MGHDK and CDR2 SYGVNS. CDR3 region: CASSESVQGLRYTF. CDR3 DNA: TGTGCCAGCAGTGAATCGGTGCAGGGTCTTCGCTACACCTTC.

The chain couples TRBV9 to TRBJ2-1, with D tentatively TRBD2 (6 bases). Germline loops: CDR1 SGDLS, CDR2 YYNGEE. Between the trimmed V and J ends, which lost 3 bases and 5 bases, there was a span of 18 bases. The CDR3 totals 16 residues. CDR3 DNA: TGTGCCAGCAGCGCCGGGACTCCCAATCTGGACAATGAGCAGTTCTTC. The encoded protein is CASSAGTPNLDNEQFF.

This chain links TRBV28 with TRBJ2-7; no clear D gene. There are 13 residues in the CDR3. The V gene lost 2 bases and the J gene lost 0 bases, with 5 bases spanning the gap. CDR1 is MDHEN and CDR2 is SYDVKM in the germline V gene. CDR3 nucleotide sequence: TGTGCCAGCAGTTTAGTTAGCTCCTACGAGCAGTACTTC. Its protein product is CASSLVSSYEQYF.

This chain connects TRBV10-2 to TRBJ1-2, with D perhaps matching TRBD1 (6 bases). The ends were cut back, 4 bases at V and 5 bases at J, with 17 bases in the middle. The CDR3 length is 15 residues. CDR1 and CDR2 from the germline V gene are WSHSY and SAAADI. The CDR3 DNA sequence: TGCGCCAGCAGTGTTGGAGGACAGCCCGATTATGGCTACACCTTC. Translating it yields CASSVGGQPDYGYTF.

The chain combines TRBV7-9 with TRBJ1-6; tentative D call: TRBD1 (6 bases). V dropped 5 bases and J dropped 7 bases, with 18 bases sitting between them. This CDR3 spans 16 amino acids. CDR1 and CDR2 (germline): SEHNR, FQNEAQ (reference sequence). DNA for the CDR3: TGTGCCAGCAGCCAAAGAAAAGGACAGCAAAATTCACCCCTCCACTTT. Protein: CASSQRKGQQNSPLHF.